A selection of T cell receptor beta chains follows, all from one sample in a study of cytomegalovirus exposure and HLA in healthy donors. Generated by immunoSEQ multiplex PCR, the TCRdb table keeps only in-frame clones and is missing some. The sample carries more than 110,000 clones, approximately 80% recorded once. The sequencing input was PBMCs. Source of these receptors: a male donor in good health and CMV-seronegative. Both conserved end residues are part of each CDR3. D genes are given only for firm matches. Part of the rows lack a size; the others show once, few, many or a class for expanded clones.

>15|TRBJ1-5|.|.|TRBV6-1
CASSETGRNNQPQHF
TGTGCCAGCTCTGAGACAGGAAGAAACAATCAGCCCCAGCATTTT
>15|TRBJ2-7|.|.|TRBV27
CASSGRRGYSYEQYF
TGTGCCAGCAGTGGGCGGAGGGGATACTCCTACGAGCAGTACTTC
>13|TRBJ2-1|.|.|TRBV4-2
CASSRDAGTHVFF
TGTGCCAGCAGCCGCGACGCCGGGACTCATGTGTTCTTC
>14|TRBJ2-7|.|TRBD1|TRBV6-5
CASSRDRVTYEQYF
TGTGCCAGCAGCCGAGACAGGGTCACGTACGAGCAGTACTTC
>14|TRBJ2-5|once|.|TRBV2
CASSVGRGQETQYF
TGTGCCAGCAGTGTCGGCAGGGGTCAAGAGACCCAGTACTTC
>11|TRBJ1-1|.|.|TRBV28
CASSNRQEAFF
TGTGCCAGCAGTAACAGACAGGAAGCTTTCTTT
>12|TRBJ1-1|once|TRBD1|TRBV7-2
CASSVDRVQAFF
TGTGCCAGCAGCGTCGACAGGGTTCAAGCTTTCTTT
>14|TRBJ2-5|once|.|TRBV7-3
CASSLNPASETQYF
TGTGCCAGCAGCTTAAACCCTGCGTCTGAGACCCAGTACTTC
>16|TRBJ1-2|.|.|TRBV10-3
CAILPGGQGSVDGYTF
TGTGCCATCTTACCGGGAGGTCAGGGATCAGTTGATGGCTACACCTTC
>14|TRBJ1-6|.|.|TRBV6-6
CASRESSYNSPLHF
TGTGCCAGCAGAGAGAGCTCCTATAATTCACCCCTCCACTTT
>14|TRBJ1-3|.|.|TRBV9
CASSVDKAGNTIYF
TGTGCCAGCAGCGTCGACAAGGCTGGAAACACCATATATTTT
>16|TRBJ1-1|.|TRBD1|TRBV18
CASSPRGDRGSTEAFF
TGTGCCAGCTCACCGAGGGGGGACAGGGGGAGTACTGAAGCTTTCTTT
>16|TRBJ2-7|once|.|TRBV19
CASSRGRQGLIDEQYF
TGTGCCAGTAGTAGGGGCAGACAAGGTCTCATCGACGAGCAGTACTTC
>14|TRBJ1-1|once|.|TRBV18
CASSPQNMNTEAFF
TGTGCCAGCTCACCTCAGAATATGAACACTGAAGCTTTCTTT
>13|TRBJ2-2|.|TRBD2|TRBV2
CASSIREGGELFF
TGTGCCAGCAGTATCAGGGAGGGCGGGGAGCTGTTTTTT
>12|TRBJ2-7|.|.|TRBV5-1
CASSLIPYEQYF
TGCGCCAGCAGCTTGATCCCCTACGAGCAGTACTTC
>12|TRBJ2-7|.|.|TRBV6-5
CASSSSAYEQYF
TGTGCCAGCAGCTCAAGCGCCTACGAGCAGTACTTC
>18|TRBJ2-5|once|TRBD1|TRBV7-6
CASSEHRPGTGFQETQYF
TGTGCCAGCAGCGAACACCGACCGGGGACAGGATTCCAAGAGACCCAGTACTTC
>13|TRBJ1-1|.|TRBD1|TRBV6-5
CASRGQGITEAFF
TGTGCCAGCAGGGGACAGGGGATTACTGAAGCTTTCTTT
>18|TRBJ1-5|.|TRBD1|TRBV11-3
CASSLDPTGVHSNQPQHF
TGTGCCAGCAGCTTAGATCCCACAGGGGTTCATAGCAATCAGCCCCAGCATTTT
>15|TRBJ1-6|.|.|TRBV27
CASSFEGVLNSPLHF
TGTGCCAGCAGTTTTGAGGGGGTCCTTAATTCACCCCTCCACTTT
>16|TRBJ2-1|.|TRBD2|TRBV5-4
CASSLGSSGKYNEQFF
TGTGCCAGCAGCTTAGGTTCTAGCGGGAAGTACAATGAGCAGTTCTTC
>16|TRBJ1-5|.|.|TRBV5-6
CASSLDRGRSNQPQHF
TGTGCCAGCAGCTTGGACCGAGGGAGAAGCAATCAGCCCCAGCATTTT
>15|TRBJ1-5|.|.|TRBV28
CASSSSARGGGPQHF
TGTGCCAGCAGTTCCTCCGCCAGGGGCGGCGGGCCCCAGCATTTT
>14|TRBJ1-2|.|TRBD1|TRBV6-1
CASTPGGTDYGYTF
TGTGCCAGCACCCCCGGCGGGACAGACTATGGCTACACCTTC
>16|TRBJ1-2|once|TRBD1|TRBV27
CASSLDGTGEGYGYTF
TGTGCCAGCAGTTTAGATGGGACAGGGGAAGGATATGGCTACACCTTC
>13|TRBJ1-5|.|.|TRBV5-8
CASSLPVNQPQHF
TGTGCCAGCAGCTTGCCGGTTAATCAGCCCCAGCATTTT
>16|TRBJ2-2|.|TRBD1|TRBV5-1
CASSFDGQGLPGELFF
TGCGCCAGCAGCTTTGACGGACAGGGGTTGCCCGGGGAGCTGTTTTTT
>13|TRBJ1-2|.|.|TRBV6-5
CASSYRVNYGYTF
TGTGCCAGCAGTTACCGGGTGAACTATGGCTACACCTTC
>14|TRBJ1-2|.|TRBD1|TRBV6-5
CASSDRDRIYGYTF
TGTGCCAGCAGTGACCGGGACAGAATTTATGGCTACACCTTC
>12|TRBJ1-1|once|.|TRBV10-3
CARPFQDTEAFF
TGTGCCCGGCCCTTTCAGGACACTGAAGCTTTCTTT
>15|TRBJ1-2|.|TRBD1|TRBV19
CASSIVQGAIYGYTF
TGTGCCAGTAGTATCGTACAGGGGGCGATCTATGGCTACACCTTC
>15|TRBJ2-5|.|.|TRBV4-3
CASSQVYDSQETQYF
TGCGCCAGCAGCCAAGTGTACGACAGCCAAGAGACCCAGTACTTC
>12|TRBJ1-2|.|.|TRBV5-1
CASSLDSGGYTF
TGCGCCAGCAGCTTGGACAGCGGTGGCTACACCTTC
>15|TRBJ2-7|.|TRBD2|TRBV7-2
CASSSAGGGTYEQYF
TGTGCCAGCAGCTCAGCCGGCGGGGGAACCTACGAGCAGTACTTC
>14|TRBJ2-7|.|TRBD1|TRBV6-1
CASSENRPGTGGYF
TGTGCCAGCAGTGAGAACAGACCGGGGACAGGGGGGTACTTC
>14|TRBJ1-2|.|.|TRBV28
CASIHGGDDYGYTF
TGTGCCAGCATCCACGGGGGGGATGACTATGGCTACACCTTC
>13|TRBJ1-5|.|.|TRBV6-1
CASVSLAGQPQHF
TGTGCCAGCGTAAGCCTCGCGGGTCAGCCCCAGCATTTT
>14|TRBJ2-1|.|.|TRBV4-2
CASSQETRVREQFF
TGTGCCAGCAGCCAAGAAACCAGGGTCCGGGAGCAGTTCTTC
>13|TRBJ2-3|.|.|TRBV5-4
CASSLGRTDTQYF
TGTGCCAGCAGCTTGGGCAGAACAGATACGCAGTATTTT
>18|TRBJ1-3|.|TRBD1|TRBV18
CASSPLGGQASAGNTIYF
TGTGCCAGCTCACCATTGGGGGGACAGGCTTCCGCTGGAAACACCATATATTTT
>13|TRBJ1-2|.|.|TRBV28
CASSSTGRDGYTF
TGTGCCAGCAGTTCTACAGGGAGGGATGGCTACACCTTC
>14|TRBJ1-2|.|.|TRBV30
CAWSVGSTNYGYTF
TGTGCCTGGAGTGTGGGCAGTACTAACTATGGCTACACCTTC
>11|TRBJ1-1|few|.|TRBV29-1
CSVGGVSEAFF
TGCAGCGTTGGGGGGGTCAGTGAAGCTTTCTTT
>16|TRBJ2-2|few|TRBD1|TRBV7-9
CASSTNRGRNTGELFF
TGTGCCAGCAGCACAAACAGGGGGCGGAACACCGGGGAGCTGTTTTTT
>14|TRBJ2-7|.|.|TRBV4-2
CASSGADTSYEQYF
TGTGCCAGCAGCGGAGCGGATACTTCCTACGAGCAGTACTTC
>14|TRBJ2-4|.|.|TRBV19
CASSIPTAPNIQYF
TGTGCCAGTAGTATCCCGACAGCCCCGAACATTCAGTACTTC
>14|TRBJ2-6|.|.|TRBV5-8
CASSFPAGANVLTF
TGTGCCAGCAGCTTCCCTGCTGGGGCCAACGTCCTGACTTTC
>14|TRBJ2-7|.|.|TRBV2
CASSSLLEESEQYF
TGTGCCAGCAGTTCACTCCTGGAGGAGTCCGAGCAGTACTTC
>13|TRBJ2-4|few|TRBD2|TRBV5-1
CASSWGGDNIQYF
TGCGCCAGCAGCTGGGGGGGGGATAACATTCAGTACTTC
>18|TRBJ1-3|.|.|TRBV10-2
CASRGAGRDTLEGNTIYF
TGCGCCAGCCGGGGGGCAGGTAGAGACACGCTTGAAGGAAACACCATATATTTT